This TCR beta chain was recorded in a study of T cell changes during pregnancy in multiple sclerosis. The ends were cut back, 4 bases at V and 9 bases at J, with 8 bases in the middle. CDR1 SGHRS and CDR2 YFSETQ come from the germline V gene. The length of the CDR3 is 11 residues. TCRdb's copy holds only in-frame clones and misses some; the assay was immunoSEQ multiplex PCR. Among about 110,000 clones, more than 85% were seen once, and the ten largest hold about 1.5%. V is TRBV5-1 and J is TRBJ2-1; D uncertain. The source of this sequence is a female donor with multiple sclerosis, enrolled in a pregnancy study. Sequenced here: peripheral blood, sampled in the third trimester of pregnancy. The CDR3 DNA sequence: TGCGCCAGCAGCATTCTAGTTGAGCAGTTCTTC. It codes for CASSILVEQFF.